This T cell receptor beta chain was captured in a study of cytomegalovirus exposure and HLA in healthy donors. About the research overall: The 110 or so validation repertoires used the same platform as the 666 first-cohort repertoires, a later analysis reported.

The data were produced by immunoSEQ multiplex PCR, yet TCRdb's version contains in-frame clones alone and is incomplete. The data contain about 190,000 clones, around 82% of them singletons. As for this clone: Its specificity is not known.

Donors came from a validation cohort of 90 to 150 subjects, distinct from the first 666-subject cohort. General study findings and limits: Cytomegalovirus association was listed for 150 to 200 TCR beta chains. A classifier reportedly called cytomegalovirus status with high sensitivity and specificity.

V lost 1 base and J lost 3; bases outside the gene matches: 2. The V gene's germline CDR1 is SGHVS and CDR2 FQNEAQ. The CDR3 sequence is 15 residues long. The sample consisted of PBMCs. This receptor was identified in a woman aged 18-29 years in good health and CMV-seropositive. The chain combines TRBV7-8 with TRBJ2-7, with 11 bases fitting TRBD1. CDR3 region: CASSLGGTGGYEQYF. CDR3 coding DNA: TGTGCCAGCAGCTTAGGGGGGACAGGGGGCTACGAGCAGTACTTC.